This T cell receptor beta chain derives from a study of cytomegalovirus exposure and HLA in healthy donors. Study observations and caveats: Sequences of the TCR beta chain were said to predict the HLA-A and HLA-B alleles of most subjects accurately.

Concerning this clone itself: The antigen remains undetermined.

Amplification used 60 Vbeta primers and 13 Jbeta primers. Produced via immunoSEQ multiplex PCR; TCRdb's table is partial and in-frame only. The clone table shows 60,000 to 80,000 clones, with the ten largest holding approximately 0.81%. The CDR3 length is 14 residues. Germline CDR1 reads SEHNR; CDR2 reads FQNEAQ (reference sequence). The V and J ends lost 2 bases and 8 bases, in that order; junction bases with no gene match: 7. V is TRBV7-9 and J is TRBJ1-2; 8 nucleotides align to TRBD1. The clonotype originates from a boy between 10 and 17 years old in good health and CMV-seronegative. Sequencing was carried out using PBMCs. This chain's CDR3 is CASSLRSDREGYTF. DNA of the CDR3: TGTGCCAGCAGCTTACGCTCGGACAGGGAAGGCTACACCTTC. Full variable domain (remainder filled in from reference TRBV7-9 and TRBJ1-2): DTGVSQNPRHKITKRGQNVTFRCDPISEHNRLYWYRQTLGQGPEFLTYFQNEAQLEKSRLLSDRFSAERPKGSFSTLEIQRTEQGDSAMYLCASSLRSDREGYTFGSGTRLTVV.